This T cell receptor beta chain originates from a study of blood T cell repertoires in COVID-19. In the study overall: The United States, Italy and Spain supplied acute and convalescent COVID-19 samples. T cells, B-cell-depleted T cells, or PBMCs supplied cDNA or gDNA.

This CDR3 comprises 15 residues. V lost 6 bases, J lost 5 bases, and 11 bases stayed unmatched. Germline V gene data show CDR1 as SEHNR and CDR2 as FQNEAQ (reference sequence). Original data processing: Reference gene primer amplification gave nucleated cell count estimates. The data were produced by immunoSEQ multiplex PCR, yet TCRdb's version contains in-frame clones alone and is incomplete. The D gene and trimming were derived from the DNA, and the V and J assignments and clone size from that table. The sample lists about 310,000 clones; 87% were seen once. The TCR sequence derives from a man aged 18-30 years with active or convalescent COVID-19. This chain joins TRBV7-9 and TRBJ1-2; 8 bases are shared with TRBD1. Sequenced sample: peripheral blood. The CDR3 here is CASSFQGADEYGYTF. For the CDR3, the DNA is TGTGCCAGCAGTTTTCAGGGGGCAGACGAATATGGCTACACCTTC. Filled out from reference TRBV7-9 and TRBJ1-2, the complete variable domain reads DTGVSQNPRHKITKRGQNVTFRCDPISEHNRLYWYRQTLGQGPEFLTYFQNEAQLEKSRLLSDRFSAERPKGSFSTLEIQRTEQGDSAMYLCASSFQGADEYGYTFGSGTRLTVV.